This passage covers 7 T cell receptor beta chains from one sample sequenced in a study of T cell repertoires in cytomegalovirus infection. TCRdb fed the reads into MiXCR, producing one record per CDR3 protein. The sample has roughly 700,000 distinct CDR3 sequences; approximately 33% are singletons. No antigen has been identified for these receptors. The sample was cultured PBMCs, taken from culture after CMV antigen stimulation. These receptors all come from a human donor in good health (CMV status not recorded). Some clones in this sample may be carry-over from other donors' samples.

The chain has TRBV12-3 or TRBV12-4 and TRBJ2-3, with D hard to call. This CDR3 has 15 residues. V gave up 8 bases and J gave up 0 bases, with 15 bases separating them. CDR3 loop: CASGLNSFSTDTQYF. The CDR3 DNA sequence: TGTGCCAGCGGTCTTAATTCTTTTAGCACAGATACGCAGTATTTT.

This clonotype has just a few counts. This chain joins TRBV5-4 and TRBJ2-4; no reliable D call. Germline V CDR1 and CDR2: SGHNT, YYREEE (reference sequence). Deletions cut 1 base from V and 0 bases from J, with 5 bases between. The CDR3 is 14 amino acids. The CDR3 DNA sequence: TGTGCCAGCAGCTTGAATGGAGCCAAAAACATTCAGTACTTC. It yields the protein CASSLNGAKNIQYF.

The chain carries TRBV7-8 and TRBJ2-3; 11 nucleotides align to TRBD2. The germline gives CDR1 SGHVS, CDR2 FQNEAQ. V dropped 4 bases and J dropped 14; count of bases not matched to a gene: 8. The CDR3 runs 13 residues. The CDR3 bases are TGTGCCAGCAGCTGGATAGCGGGAGGGCCGGGGTATTTT. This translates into CASSWIAGGPGYF.

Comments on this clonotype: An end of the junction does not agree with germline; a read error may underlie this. The CDR3 DNA sequence: TGTGCCAGTAGTATGTCCACCACCTGGGAGCTGTTTTTT. Protein product: CASSMSTTWELFF. This chain uses TRBV19 with TRBJ2-2, with D unresolved. CDR1 and CDR2 (germline): LNHDA, SQIVND (reference sequence). The CDR3 extends over 13 amino acids.

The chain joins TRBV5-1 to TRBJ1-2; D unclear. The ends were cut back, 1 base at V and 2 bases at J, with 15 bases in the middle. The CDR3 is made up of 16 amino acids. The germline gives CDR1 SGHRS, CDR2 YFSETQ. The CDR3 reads CASSLITGSGNYGYTF. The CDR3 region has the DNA TGCGCCAGCAGCTTGATCACTGGGAGTGGCAACTATGGCTACACCTTC.

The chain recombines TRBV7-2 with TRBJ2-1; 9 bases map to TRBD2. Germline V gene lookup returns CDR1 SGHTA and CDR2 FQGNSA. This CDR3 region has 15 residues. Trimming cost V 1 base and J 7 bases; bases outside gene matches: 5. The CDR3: CASSLGLAVNNEQFF. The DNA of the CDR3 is TGTGCCAGCAGCTTAGGACTAGCGGTAAATAATGAGCAGTTCTTC.

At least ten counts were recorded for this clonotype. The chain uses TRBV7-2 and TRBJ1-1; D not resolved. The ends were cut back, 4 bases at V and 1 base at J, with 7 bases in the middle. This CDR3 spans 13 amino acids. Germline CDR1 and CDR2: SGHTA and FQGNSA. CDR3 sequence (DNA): TGTGCCAGCAGCTACGCGGGGAACACTGAAGCTTTCTTT. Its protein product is CASSYAGNTEAFF.